This entry is about one TCR beta chain. Its target is unknown. At first hyperthyroidism diagnosis, before any ophthalmopathy symptoms, the blood sample was collected. Fresh peripheral blood, approximately 10 ml, yielded the PBMCs. The sample originates from a study of T cells in Graves' hyperthyroidism and ophthalmopathy. General study points: Separation of ophthalmopathy from stable hyperthyroidism was achieved by a 13 V-J model.

What was amplified from RNA transcripts were TCR beta CDR3 regions. HTBI primers were used for first-round RT-PCR of the TCR CDR3. TCRdb re-called the multiplex PCR reads through MiXCR, storing one row per CDR3 protein. The sample has around 350,000 distinct CDR3 sequences; roughly 15% are singletons. CDR1 and CDR2 from the germline V gene are SEHNR and FQNEAQ (reference sequence). The junction had 5 bases not matched to a gene; V was cut back by 2 bases and J by 3 bases. The CDR3 is 15 amino acids. The chain combines TRBV7-9 with TRBJ2-7, with 9 nucleotides matching TRBD1. The TCR comes from a woman aged 25-40 years with Graves' hyperthyroidism that later progressed to Graves' ophthalmopathy. Specimen: blood. In DNA form, the CDR3 reads TGTGCCAGCAGCTTATCGACAGGGGGGGACTACGAGCAGTACGTC. Translation gives CASSLSTGGDYEQYV.